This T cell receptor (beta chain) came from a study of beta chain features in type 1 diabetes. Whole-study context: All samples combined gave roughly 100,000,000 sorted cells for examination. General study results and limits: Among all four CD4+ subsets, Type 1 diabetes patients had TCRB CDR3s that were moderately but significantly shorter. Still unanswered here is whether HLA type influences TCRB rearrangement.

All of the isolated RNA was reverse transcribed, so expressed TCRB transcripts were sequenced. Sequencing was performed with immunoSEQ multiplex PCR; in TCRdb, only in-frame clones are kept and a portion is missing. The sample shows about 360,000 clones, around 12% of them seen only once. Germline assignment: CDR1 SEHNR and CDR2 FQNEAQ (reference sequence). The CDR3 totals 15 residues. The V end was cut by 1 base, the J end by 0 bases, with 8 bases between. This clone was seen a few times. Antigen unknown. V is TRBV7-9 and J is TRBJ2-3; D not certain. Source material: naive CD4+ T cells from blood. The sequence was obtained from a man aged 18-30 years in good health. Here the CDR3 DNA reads TGTGCCAGCAGCTTAGTCAGGCATAGCACAGATACGCAGTATTTT. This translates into CASSLVRHSTDTQYF. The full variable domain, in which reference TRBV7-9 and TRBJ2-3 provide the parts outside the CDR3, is DTGVSQNPRHKITKRGQNVTFRCDPISEHNRLYWYRQTLGQGPEFLTYFQNEAQLEKSRLLSDRFSAERPKGSFSTLEIQRTEQGDSAMYLCASSLVRHSTDTQYFGPGTRLTVL.